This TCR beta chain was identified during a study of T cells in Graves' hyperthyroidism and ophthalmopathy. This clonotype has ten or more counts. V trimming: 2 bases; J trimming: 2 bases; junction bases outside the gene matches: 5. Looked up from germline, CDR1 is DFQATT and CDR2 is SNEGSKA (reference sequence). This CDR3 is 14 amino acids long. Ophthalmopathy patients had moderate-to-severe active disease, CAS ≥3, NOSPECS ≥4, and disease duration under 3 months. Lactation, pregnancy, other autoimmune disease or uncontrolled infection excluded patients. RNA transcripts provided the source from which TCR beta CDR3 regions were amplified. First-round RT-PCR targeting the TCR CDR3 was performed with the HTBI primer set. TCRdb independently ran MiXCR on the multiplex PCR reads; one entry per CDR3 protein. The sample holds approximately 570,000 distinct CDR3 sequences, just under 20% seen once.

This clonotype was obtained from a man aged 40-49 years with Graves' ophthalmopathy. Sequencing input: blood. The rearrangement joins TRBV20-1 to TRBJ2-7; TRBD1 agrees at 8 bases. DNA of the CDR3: TGCAGTGCTAGATCCGGGACAGGACCCTACGAGCAGTACTTC. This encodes CSARSGTGPYEQYF.